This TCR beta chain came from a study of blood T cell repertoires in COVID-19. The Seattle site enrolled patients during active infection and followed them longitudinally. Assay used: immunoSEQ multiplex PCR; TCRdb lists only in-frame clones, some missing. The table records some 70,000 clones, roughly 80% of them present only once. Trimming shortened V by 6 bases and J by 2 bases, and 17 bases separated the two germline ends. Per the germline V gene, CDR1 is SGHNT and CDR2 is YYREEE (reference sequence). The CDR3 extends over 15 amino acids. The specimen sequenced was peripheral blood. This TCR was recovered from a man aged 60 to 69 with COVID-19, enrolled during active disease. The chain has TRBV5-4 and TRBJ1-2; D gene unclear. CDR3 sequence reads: CASTRPDSGNYGYTF. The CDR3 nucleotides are TGTGCCAGCACCAGACCGGATTCGGGGAACTATGGCTACACCTTC.